This TCR beta chain derives from a study of T cell repertoires in cytomegalovirus infection. Study overall: Well-studied HLA-B-restricted CMV epitopes were used in the study alongside recently identified HLA-C-restricted ones. Based on public TCR beta signatures, there were indications of CMV infection and of a matching HLA type.

Study outcomes and limitations: CMV-specific TCR beta clonotypes restricted by HLA-C dominated the ex vivo response. Cumulative public TCR beta family frequency identified carriers of CMV plus the relevant HLA.

About this clonotype itself: As yet, its antigen is unknown.

In TCRdb, the reads were re-called with MiXCR into one record per CDR3 protein. The sample carries about 130,000 distinct CDR3 sequences, approximately 30% recorded once. This receptor was taken from a human donor in good health (CMV status not recorded). Some clones in this sample may be carry-over from other donors' samples. The material was CD8+ T cells from cultured PBMCs, obtained from culture after CMV antigen stimulation.

For the CDR3, the DNA is TGCAGTGCTAGAGATGAGGACCGTCCGAGGCGGGAGACCCAGTACTTC. This sequence encodes CSARDEDRPRRETQYF. This chain links TRBV20-1 with TRBJ2-5; D is uncertain. The CDR3 totals 16 residues. Germline V gives CDR1 DFQATT, CDR2 SNEGSKA (reference sequence). Deletions cut 0 bases from V and 5 bases from J, with 19 bases between.